Detailed here is one TCR beta chain. The CDR3 is made up of 14 amino acids. Germline loops: CDR1 SNHLY, CDR2 FYNNEI. After removal of 6 bases from V and 9 bases from J, the junction contained 8 bases not matched to a gene. The protocol was immunoSEQ multiplex PCR, while the TCRdb copy is restricted to in-frame clones and leaves out a portion. The sample has around 93,000 clones, over 70% seen once. The data were taken from a study of blood T cell repertoires in COVID-19. Study-wide background: Material from acute and convalescent COVID-19 was sourced from the United States, Italy and Spain.

Material for sequencing was peripheral blood. The chain combines TRBV2 with TRBJ1-6, with 7 bases lining up with TRBD1. The sequence was collected from a man aged 60 to 75 with acute or convalescent COVID-19. This CDR3 reads CASRPRQGISPLHF. The DNA for the CDR3 is TGTGCCAGCAGACCACGACAGGGCATTTCACCCCTCCACTTT.